This T cell receptor (beta chain) comes out of a study of T cells in Graves' hyperthyroidism and ophthalmopathy. Study conclusions and caveats: From stable hyperthyroidism, ophthalmopathy was set apart by a 13 V-J model.

Using RNA transcripts as the source, TCR beta CDR3 regions were amplified. HTBI primers drove first-round RT-PCR of the TCR CDR3. TCRdb ran MiXCR on the multiplex PCR reads and lists one entry per CDR3 protein. The sample holds fewer than 850,000 distinct CDR3 sequences; 17% are singletons and the top ten take 15% to 18%. The CDR3 has 14 amino acids. Germline assignment: CDR1 SGHRS and CDR2 YFSETQ. Concerning this clonotype itself: What it binds is not known. A much larger clone sits a single nucleotide away, making a read error possible.

The PBMCs were sourced from fresh peripheral blood (around 9.9 ml). The chain combines TRBV5-1 with TRBJ1-1; D is unresolved. The sample taken for sequencing was blood. The sequence derives from a man aged 45 to 65 with Graves' hyperthyroidism. Written as DNA, the CDR3 is TGCGCCAGCAGCTTGGCGGTGGAGAACGCTGAAGCTTTCTTT. This codes for CASSLAVENAEAFF.